The TCR beta chain under discussion was sequenced for a study of shared clonotypes between healthy human individuals. As defined, naive CD8 cells were CD45RO-negative and positively selected for CCR7, with terminally differentiated effector memory CD45RA+ cells excluded. As to this clone: Its antigen is as yet unknown.

Sequenced by immunoSEQ multiplex PCR; TCRdb stores in-frame clones only, minus some. The sample yields about 610,000 clones, around 96% seen once. Whole-study findings and limits: Researchers sampled only blood; tissue repertoires likely differ.

CDR3 length: 16 residues. The germline V gene encodes CDR1 MNHEY and CDR2 SVGAGI. The junction had 6 bases not matched to a gene; V was cut back by 0 bases and J by 4 bases. This chain joins TRBV6-5 and TRBJ1-2, with 9 nucleotides matching TRBD1. This TCR derives from a woman under 40 in good health. Sequenced input: naive CD8+ T cells sorted from blood. The DNA of the CDR3 is TGTGCCAGCAGTTACTCGTCGGGACAGGGTACCTATGGCTACACCTTC. It codes for CASSYSSGQGTYGYTF.